The rows below give T cell receptor beta chains drawn from one sample of a study of radiotherapy plus CTLA-4 blockade in lung cancer. Sequencing was performed with immunoSEQ multiplex PCR; in TCRdb, only in-frame clones are kept and a portion is missing. The data show tens of thousands of clones, around 77% seen once. The specimen was peripheral blood, collected from a patient treated with radiotherapy plus ipilimumab. These receptors all come from a human donor with non-small cell lung cancer who had stable disease on radiotherapy plus ipilimumab. Both conserved end residues are part of each CDR3. D genes are given only for firm matches. Expanded clones get a size class; other rows say once, few or many, or leave the size out.

clone size: .; J gene: TRBJ2-7; D gene: .; V gene: TRBV7-8; CDR3 protein: CASSPFRDTYEQYF; CDR3 DNA: TGTGCCAGCAGCCCCTTTCGGGACACCTACGAGCAGTACTTC
clone size: .; J gene: TRBJ1-5; D gene: .; V gene: TRBV2; CDR3 protein: CASREDHWGQDRFSNQPQHF; CDR3 DNA: TGTGCCAGCAGGGAGGACCACTGGGGTCAGGATCGATTCAGCAATCAGCCCCAGCATTTT
clone size: .; J gene: TRBJ2-7; D gene: .; V gene: TRBV27; CDR3 protein: CASSLLSTYEQYF; CDR3 DNA: TGTGCCAGCAGTTTACTTAGCACCTACGAGCAGTACTTC
clone size: medium-sized; J gene: TRBJ2-3; D gene: TRBD2; V gene: TRBV4-1; CDR3 protein: CASSQSGTSGGVTDTQYF; CDR3 DNA: TGCGCCAGCAGCCAATCCGGGACTAGCGGGGGAGTGACAGATACGCAGTATTTT
clone size: .; J gene: TRBJ2-1; D gene: TRBD1; V gene: TRBV11-3; CDR3 protein: CASSLMAQGADNEQFF; CDR3 DNA: TGTGCCAGCAGCTTGATGGCTCAGGGGGCCGACAATGAGCAGTTCTTC
clone size: .; J gene: TRBJ1-5; D gene: .; V gene: TRBV4-1; CDR3 protein: CASSQRFGGRSNQPQHF; CDR3 DNA: TGCGCCAGCAGCCAACGGTTTGGGGGGCGGAGCAATCAGCCCCAGCATTTT
clone size: .; J gene: TRBJ1-1; D gene: .; V gene: TRBV6-1; CDR3 protein: CASSDPGNTEAFF; CDR3 DNA: TGTGCCAGCAGTGACCCGGGGAACACTGAAGCTTTCTTT
clone size: .; J gene: TRBJ2-3; D gene: .; V gene: TRBV6-4; CDR3 protein: CASSDYTDTQYF; CDR3 DNA: TGTGCCAGCAGTGACTACACAGATACGCAGTATTTT
clone size: .; J gene: TRBJ2-3; D gene: TRBD2; V gene: TRBV11-2; CDR3 protein: CASSLETSGGRHF; CDR3 DNA: TGTGCCAGCAGCTTAGAGACTAGCGGGGGGAGACATTTT
clone size: .; J gene: TRBJ2-2; D gene: TRBD2; V gene: TRBV11-2; CDR3 protein: CASSLLSGGASGELFF; CDR3 DNA: TGTGCCAGCAGCTTATTGAGCGGGGGGGCCTCCGGGGAGCTGTTTTTT
clone size: medium-sized; J gene: TRBJ1-6; D gene: .; V gene: TRBV6-1; CDR3 protein: CASSAGPYNSPLHF; CDR3 DNA: TGTGCCAGCAGTGCAGGGCCCTATAATTCACCCCTCCACTTT
clone size: few; J gene: TRBJ1-5; D gene: TRBD1; V gene: TRBV13; CDR3 protein: CASSANRGSNQPQHF; CDR3 DNA: TGTGCCAGCAGCGCGAACAGGGGGAGCAATCAGCCCCAGCATTTT
clone size: .; J gene: TRBJ1-1; D gene: TRBD1; V gene: TRBV28; CDR3 protein: CASSPSDRGRFGAFF; CDR3 DNA: TGTGCCAGCAGTCCGTCGGACAGGGGAAGATTTGGAGCTTTCTTT
clone size: .; J gene: TRBJ1-1; D gene: .; V gene: TRBV5-1; CDR3 protein: CASSLVGPNTEAFF; CDR3 DNA: TGCGCCAGCAGCTTGGTGGGGCCGAACACTGAAGCTTTCTTT
clone size: few; J gene: TRBJ1-1; D gene: .; V gene: TRBV6-6; CDR3 protein: CASSYVWGDTEAFF; CDR3 DNA: TGTGCCAGCAGTTATGTGTGGGGGGACACTGAAGCTTTCTTT
clone size: .; J gene: TRBJ1-4; D gene: .; V gene: TRBV6-1; CDR3 protein: CASNRATNEKLFF; CDR3 DNA: TGTGCCAGCAACAGGGCAACTAATGAAAAACTGTTTTTT
clone size: .; J gene: TRBJ2-1; D gene: TRBD1; V gene: TRBV6-5; CDR3 protein: CASSSPARGPDNEQFF; CDR3 DNA: TGTGCCAGCAGTTCACCTGCCAGGGGGCCGGACAATGAGCAGTTCTTC
clone size: .; J gene: TRBJ2-3; D gene: .; V gene: TRBV7-9; CDR3 protein: CASSYPDSGINTDTQYF; CDR3 DNA: TGTGCCAGCAGCTATCCGGATAGCGGAATAAACACAGATACGCAGTATTTT
clone size: .; J gene: TRBJ2-3; D gene: .; V gene: TRBV5-6; CDR3 protein: CASSLGLVVGGGTDTQYF; CDR3 DNA: TGTGCCAGCAGCTTGGGCCTCGTAGTAGGTGGTGGCACAGATACGCAGTATTTT
clone size: .; J gene: TRBJ1-1; D gene: .; V gene: TRBV6-1; CDR3 protein: CASSVGENTEAFF; CDR3 DNA: TGTGCCAGCAGTGTTGGGGAGAACACTGAAGCTTTCTTT
clone size: .; J gene: TRBJ2-7; D gene: TRBD1; V gene: TRBV5-1; CDR3 protein: CASSLGAGGYEQYF; CDR3 DNA: TGCGCCAGCAGCTTGGGGGCAGGGGGCTACGAGCAGTACTTC
clone size: .; J gene: TRBJ1-2; D gene: .; V gene: TRBV4-1; CDR3 protein: CASSQDDRNNYGYTF; CDR3 DNA: TGCGCCAGCAGCCAAGATGACAGGAACAACTATGGCTACACCTTC
clone size: .; J gene: TRBJ1-2; D gene: .; V gene: TRBV5-1; CDR3 protein: CASSLVASEVEGYTF; CDR3 DNA: TGCGCCAGCAGCTTGGTCGCGAGCGAGGTAGAAGGCTACACCTTC
clone size: .; J gene: TRBJ1-2; D gene: .; V gene: TRBV4-1; CDR3 protein: CASSQETGRDYGYTF; CDR3 DNA: TGCGCCAGCAGCCAGGAAACAGGGAGGGACTATGGCTACACCTTC
clone size: few; J gene: TRBJ2-7; D gene: .; V gene: TRBV11-2; CDR3 protein: CASSLGAGEQYF; CDR3 DNA: TGTGCCAGCAGCTTAGGGGCGGGGGAGCAGTACTTC
clone size: .; J gene: TRBJ2-2; D gene: TRBD1; V gene: TRBV7-6; CDR3 protein: CASSGLGQGSGELFF; CDR3 DNA: TGTGCCAGCAGCGGACTAGGACAGGGGAGCGGGGAGCTGTTTTTT